This T cell receptor beta chain originates from a study of blood T cell repertoires in COVID-19. Looking at the study overall: Donors in the United States, Italy and Spain gave samples during acute or convalescent COVID-19. T cells, B-cell-depleted T cells, or PBMCs supplied cDNA or gDNA.

The CDR3 runs 15 residues. CDR1 is ENHRY and CDR2 is SYGVKD in the germline V gene. Losses at the gene ends were 2 bases for V and 1 base for J; bases not matched to a gene: 4. Authors' processing steps: Estimation of nucleated cell counts relied on the amplification of reference gene primers. Sequencing was performed with immunoSEQ multiplex PCR; in TCRdb, only in-frame clones are kept and a portion is missing. Clone size and the V and J calls come from that table; the DNA yielded D and trimming. The sample holds around 220,000 clones, about 80% seen once. The material sequenced was peripheral blood. The source of this sequence is an elderly woman with active or convalescent COVID-19. V usage is TRBV10-3 and J usage is TRBJ1-1, with 7 bases aligning to TRBD1. CDR3 bases: TGTGCCATCAGTGAGAGTGGGACAGCGAACACTGAAGCTTTCTTT. Amino acids: CAISESGTANTEAFF.